The TCR beta chain described here comes from a study of blood T cell repertoires in COVID-19. Study-level background: The cDNA or gDNA used as material had been derived from T cells, B-cell-depleted T cells, or PBMCs.

As originally analysed: Estimation of nucleated cell counts relied on the amplification of reference gene primers. Sequenced by immunoSEQ multiplex PCR; TCRdb stores in-frame clones only, minus some. D and trimming were read from the DNA, whereas the V and J calls and clone size are those reported in that table. In the table there are more than 300,000 clones, roughly nine tenths of which are singletons. Living in about two dozen US areas, the participants were between about 18 and 95 years of age. This CDR3 has 19 residues. Germline CDR1 is LGHNT and CDR2 is FRNRAP. The trim removed 0 bases at V and 4 bases at J, leaving 9 bases unmatched.

The chain uses TRBV12-5 and TRBJ2-6; 10 bases are a match to TRBD1. The material sequenced was PBMCs or T cells enriched from blood (not recorded which). The receptor's source is a woman younger than 45 who had recovered from COVID-19. The CDR3 is CASGLVLGTGVLGANVLTF. CDR3 in DNA: TGTGCTAGTGGTTTGGTACTTGGGACAGGGGTGCTCGGGGCCAACGTCCTGACTTTC.